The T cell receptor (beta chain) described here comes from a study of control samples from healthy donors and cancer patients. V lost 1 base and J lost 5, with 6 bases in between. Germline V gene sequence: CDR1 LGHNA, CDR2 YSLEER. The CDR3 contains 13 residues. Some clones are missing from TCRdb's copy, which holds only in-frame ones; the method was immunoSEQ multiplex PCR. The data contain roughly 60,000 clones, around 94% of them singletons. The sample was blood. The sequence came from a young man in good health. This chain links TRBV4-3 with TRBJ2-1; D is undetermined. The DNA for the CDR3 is TGCGCCAGCAGCCAAGCCCGGAACAATGAGCAGTTCTTC. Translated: CASSQARNNEQFF.